These 24 T cell receptor beta chains were all obtained from the same sample, sequenced in a study of blood T cell repertoires in COVID-19. Libraries were prepared by immunoSEQ multiplex PCR; TCRdb keeps only in-frame clonotypes and omits some of them. In the table there are about 98,000 clones, more than 60% of which are singletons. Sequenced: peripheral blood. These receptors were collected from a man aged 70-80 years with acute or convalescent COVID-19.

The chain combines TRBV19 with TRBJ2-6; 9 bases are a match to TRBD1. Per the germline V gene, CDR1 is LNHDA and CDR2 is SQIVND (reference sequence). V was clipped by 6 bases and J by 2 bases; unmatched bases: 2. The CDR3 covers 15 residues. The CDR3 DNA sequence: TGTGCCAGTAGCAGACAGGGGGCTGGGGCCAACGTCCTGACTTTC. Amino acid sequence: CASSRQGAGANVLTF. Using reference TRBV19 and TRBJ2-6 for the parts outside the CDR3, the full variable domain is DGGITQSPKYLFRKEGQNVTLSCEQNLNHDAMYWYRQDPGQGLRLIYYSQIVNDFQKGDIAEGYSVSREKKESFPLTVTSAQKNPTAFYLCASSRQGAGANVLTFGAGSRLTVL.

The table lists this clone with a few counts. The chain uses TRBV5-1 and TRBJ2-7, with 7 bases matching TRBD1. Germline CDR1 reads SGHRS; CDR2 reads YFSETQ. Trimming took 4 bases from V and 4 from J; bases not matched to a gene: 11. The CDR3 sequence is 15 residues long. The CDR3, as DNA: TGCGCCAGCAGCCCCCGGACAGGCGCCCTTTACGAGCAGTACTTC. Amino acid sequence: CASSPRTGALYEQYF.

V usage is TRBV11-3 and J usage is TRBJ2-1; 8 bases line up with TRBD2. Germline CDR1 and CDR2: SGHNT and YENEEA. The CDR3 consists of 14 residues. The V gene end was trimmed by 6 bases and the J gene end by 3 bases; junction bases not matched to a gene: 4. The DNA for the CDR3 is TGTGCCAGCAGTCAAAGCGGGAGCTACAATGAGCAGTTCTTC. This codes for CASSQSGSYNEQFF. Filled out from reference TRBV11-3 and TRBJ2-1, the complete variable domain reads EAGVVQSPRYKIIEKKQPVAFWCNPISGHNTLYWYLQNLGQGPELLIRYENEEAVDDSQLPKDRFSAERLKGVDSTLKIQPAELGDSAVYLCASSQSGSYNEQFFGPGTRLTVL.

The count of this clone is one. This rearrangement joins TRBV28 to TRBJ2-7; D possibly corresponds to TRBD1 (6 bases). The germline V gene has CDR1 MDHEN and CDR2 SYDVKM. The CDR3 is made up of 12 amino acids. V lost 5 bases and J 3 bases, leaving 8 bases between the germline ends. This CDR3 is CASSTGFYEQYF. The CDR3 DNA is TGTGCCAGCAGTACAGGGTTCTACGAGCAGTACTTC.

This clone was found a few times. The V and J genes are TRBV2 and TRBJ2-2; 7 nucleotides align to TRBD2. Germline V CDR1 and CDR2: SNHLY, FYNNEI. This CDR3 comprises 14 residues. Trimming took 4 bases from V and 5 from J; bases not matched to a gene: 4. The CDR3, as DNA: TGTGCCAGCAGTGGCTCTAGCGGAACCGGGGAGCTGTTTTTT. Translated: CASSGSSGTGELFF.

The chain carries TRBV29-1 and TRBJ2-7, with 7 bases lining up with TRBD1. With V trimmed by 6 bases and J by 0 bases, 8 bases remained unmatched. The CDR3 runs 14 residues. Germline V gene sequence: CDR1 SQVTM, CDR2 ANQGSEA. The CDR3 loop reads CSVGRDRHSYEQYF. The CDR3 DNA reads as TGCAGCGTCGGCAGGGACAGACACTCCTACGAGCAGTACTTC.

The genes are TRBV2 and TRBJ2-4; no definite D call. Germline CDR1 SNHLY, CDR2 FYNNEI. Trimming pared 1 base from V and 0 bases from J, leaving 7 bases between. The CDR3 is made up of 15 amino acids. CDR3 nucleotide sequence: TGTGCCAGCAGTGAAGGAGGTTTAGCCAAAAACATTCAGTACTTC. Encoded protein: CASSEGGLAKNIQYF.

J is TRBJ2-5 and V is TRBV5-1, with a possible D match to TRBD2 (6 bases). CDR3 length equals 15 residues. The germline gives CDR1 SGHRS, CDR2 YFSETQ. V was cut by 0 bases and J by 5 bases, with 14 bases left in between. In DNA, the CDR3 is TGCGCCAGCAGCTTGGGGGGCGCAGGAGGGGAGACCCAGTACTTC. Protein sequence: CASSLGGAGGETQYF.

This clone was seen more than once but under ten times. The V call is TRBV6-1, the J call TRBJ2-7; a weak D match, TRBD1 (6 bases). Trimming shortened V by 3 bases and J by 1 base, and 13 bases separated the two germline ends. The CDR3 runs 15 residues. CDR1 is MNHNS and CDR2 is SASEGT in the germline V gene. The CDR3 DNA sequence: TGTGCCAGCAGTGAGGGACACCACCCTTCCTACGAGCAGTACTTC. Translated: CASSEGHHPSYEQYF.

The V and J genes are TRBV9 and TRBJ2-5; TRBD1 agrees at 8 bases. This CDR3 region has 13 residues. V dropped 3 bases and J dropped 5; count of bases not matched to a gene: 3. The germline gives CDR1 SGDLS, CDR2 YYNGEE. The CDR3 loop reads CASSARGPETQYF. The CDR3 region has the DNA TGTGCCAGCAGCGCCAGGGGGCCCGAGACCCAGTACTTC.

This sequence joins TRBV28 and TRBJ2-5; D not certain. V was clipped by 8 bases and J by 5 bases, with 9 bases between them. The CDR3 runs to 11 residues. CDR1 and CDR2 from the germline V gene are MDHEN and SYDVKM. The CDR3 region is CASGLQETQYF. CDR3 DNA sequence: TGTGCCAGCGGCTTGCAGGAGACCCAGTACTTC.

The rearrangement links TRBV7-6 to TRBJ1-1; D possibly corresponds to TRBD1 (6 bases). Trimming shortened V by 0 bases and J by 1 base, and 9 bases separated the two germline ends. CDR1 SGHVS and CDR2 FNYEAQ come from the germline V gene. This CDR3 region has 15 residues. The CDR3: CASSLAPGANTEAFF. The CDR3 DNA is TGTGCCAGCAGCTTAGCCCCAGGGGCGAACACTGAAGCTTTCTTT. The full variable domain, rest sourced from reference TRBV7-6 and TRBJ1-1, is GAGVSQSPRYKVTKRGQDVALRCDPISGHVSLYWYRQALGQGPEFLTYFNYEAQQDKSGLPNDRFSAERPEGSISTLTIQRTEQRDSAMYRCASSLAPGANTEAFFGQGTRLTVV.

The chain joins TRBV2 to TRBJ1-1; D remains unclear. V dropped 6 bases and J dropped 5 bases, with 10 bases sitting between them. This CDR3 contains 12 residues. Germline lookup yields CDR1 SNHLY and CDR2 FYNNEI. The CDR3 loop is CASRESGTEAFF. CDR3 DNA sequence: TGTGCCAGCAGGGAGTCGGGGACTGAAGCTTTCTTT.

V is TRBV2 and J is TRBJ2-7, with 7 positions matching TRBD1. Germline CDR1 reads SNHLY; CDR2 reads FYNNEI. The CDR3 spans 15 residues. J lost 0 bases, V lost 10 bases, and 12 bases had no gene match. DNA for the CDR3: TGTGCCACCACAGGGGCCGCCTATGGCTCCTACGAGCAGTACTTC. It translates to CATTGAAYGSYEQYF. Based on the CDR3 plus reference TRBV2 and TRBJ2-7, the full variable domain is EPEVTQTPSHQVTQMGQEVILRCVPISNHLYFYWYRQILGQKVEFLVSFYNNEISEKSEIFDDQFSVERPDGSNFTLKIRSTKLEDSAMYFCATTGAAYGSYEQYFGPGTRLTVT.

The V gene is TRBV2, the J gene TRBJ1-2; TRBD1 is a possible D gene (5 bases). The CDR3 totals 13 residues. V lost 0 bases and J 7 bases, leaving 9 bases between the germline ends. Germline lookup yields CDR1 SNHLY and CDR2 FYNNEI. CDR3 coding DNA: TGTGCCAGCAGTGAAGCAAGGGGTGTTGGCTACACCTTC. Amino acid sequence: CASSEARGVGYTF. Full variable domain (remainder filled in from reference TRBV2 and TRBJ1-2): EPEVTQTPSHQVTQMGQEVILRCVPISNHLYFYWYRQILGQKVEFLVSFYNNEISEKSEIFDDQFSVERPDGSNFTLKIRSTKLEDSAMYFCASSEARGVGYTFGSGTRLTVV.

This clone was seen only once. This chain joins TRBV11-3 and TRBJ2-2; TRBD1 might be the D (5 bases). The CDR3 totals 13 residues. From germline, CDR1 is SGHNT and CDR2 YENEEA. The V end lost 8 bases, the J end lost 5 bases, and 12 bases lay between the germline ends. CDR3: CASQGARTGELFF. Written as DNA, the CDR3 is TGTGCCAGCCAAGGGGCACGAACCGGGGAGCTGTTTTTT.

The count of this clone is one. This chain connects TRBV10-3 to TRBJ2-2; no definite D call. Germline loops: CDR1 ENHRY, CDR2 SYGVKD. Between the trimmed V and J ends, which lost 0 bases and 4 bases, there was a span of 6 bases. CDR3 length: 14 residues. CDR3 nucleotides: TGTGCCATCAGTGAGTCGTCTTCCACCGGGGAGCTGTTTTTT. It translates to CAISESSSTGELFF.

Comment on this clone: Germline is not matched at one junction end, which may reflect a read error. The V call is TRBV30, the J call TRBJ1-2; TRBD1 might be the D (6 bases). The CDR3 spans 13 residues. In germline, CDR1 is GTSNPN, CDR2 SVGIG (reference sequence). For the CDR3, the DNA is TGTGCCCGGAGTATCAGGGGAAACTATGGCTACACCTTC. As protein: CARSIRGNYGYTF.

The J gene is TRBJ2-7, the V gene TRBV6-1; 9 positions match TRBD2. The ends lost 5 bases at V and 2 bases at J; junction bases unmatched: 7. Germline CDR1 is MNHNS and CDR2 is SASEGT. This CDR3 has 15 residues. The CDR3, as DNA: TGTGCCAGCAGTTTCGGCGGGGGGGTTGCCTACGAGCAGTACTTC. It specifies CASSFGGGVAYEQYF.

This chain connects TRBV11-3 to TRBJ2-3; D call uncertain. Between the trimmed V and J ends, which lost 3 bases and 4 bases, there was a span of 8 bases. The CDR3 covers 13 residues. Looked up from germline, CDR1 is SGHNT and CDR2 is YENEEA. As DNA, the CDR3 is TGTGCCAGCAGCTTCTCAGCGTCAGATACGCAGTATTTT. Residues: CASSFSASDTQYF.

In its sample, this clone was seen a few times. V is TRBV9 and J is TRBJ2-3; the D gene is possibly TRBD2 (6 bases). The CDR3 covers 13 residues. Germline CDR1 reads SGDLS; CDR2 reads YYNGEE. Trimming left V 3 bases short and J 4 bases short, with 9 bases between. CDR3 DNA: TGTGCCAGCAGCGAGGGACTGCCAGATACGCAGTATTTT. This translates into CASSEGLPDTQYF.

The V gene is TRBV28, the J gene TRBJ2-5; TRBD1 matches 11 bases. Germline-derived CDR1 and CDR2 are MDHEN and SYDVKM. V lost 2 bases, J lost 5 bases, and 1 base stayed unmatched. The CDR3 has 14 residues. The CDR3 DNA reads TGTGCCAGCAGTTTAGGGGACAGGGGGGAGACCCAGTACTTC. It codes for CASSLGDRGETQYF. The full variable domain, rest sourced from reference TRBV28 and TRBJ2-5, is DVKVTQSSRYLVKRTGEKVFLECVQDMDHENMFWYRQDPGLGLRLIYFSYDVKMKEKGDIPEGYSVSREKKERFSLILESASTNQTSMYLCASSLGDRGETQYFGPGTRLLVL.

The rearrangement uses TRBV28 and TRBJ1-4, with 9 bases that match TRBD1. V lost 8 bases, J lost 5 bases, and 3 bases stayed unmatched. This CDR3 is 13 amino acids long. CDR1 and CDR2 (germline): MDHEN, SYDVKM. CDR3 amino acids: CASRDRANEKLFF. The DNA for the CDR3 is TGTGCCAGCCGGGACAGGGCAAATGAAAAACTGTTTTTT.

The chain couples TRBV14 to TRBJ1-1; D possibly corresponds to TRBD1 (6 bases). V was trimmed by 4 bases and J by 8 bases, leaving 14 bases between them. CDR1 and CDR2 (germline): SGHDN, FVKESK. The CDR3 covers 13 residues. This CDR3 is CASSPSDSEEAFF. The CDR3 region has the DNA TGTGCCAGCAGCCCCTCGGACAGTGAGGAAGCTTTCTTT.